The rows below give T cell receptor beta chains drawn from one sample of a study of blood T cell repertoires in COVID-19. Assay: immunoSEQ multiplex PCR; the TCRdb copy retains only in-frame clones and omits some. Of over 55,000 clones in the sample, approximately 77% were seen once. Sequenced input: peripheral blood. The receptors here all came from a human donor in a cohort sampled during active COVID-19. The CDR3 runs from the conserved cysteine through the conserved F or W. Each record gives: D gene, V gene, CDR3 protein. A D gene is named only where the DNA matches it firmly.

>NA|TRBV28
CASTAGGSRNTEAFF
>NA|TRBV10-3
CAISDEAKGSTDTQYF
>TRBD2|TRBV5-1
CASSLGLAGVGGNEQFF
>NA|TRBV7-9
CASSLIVAAYAYNEQFF
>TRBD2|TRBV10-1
CASSASRSGGGWGTDTQYF
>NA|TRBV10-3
CAISADLKGGGYTF
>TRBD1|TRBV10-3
CAIKLTGGKAEAFF
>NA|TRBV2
CASILRVRSNEQFF
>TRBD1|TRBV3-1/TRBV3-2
CASSQGGQSNQPQHF
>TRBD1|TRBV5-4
CASSLTGGTGELFF
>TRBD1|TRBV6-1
CASSEWDRSNQPQHF
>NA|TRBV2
CASSEARDWAYEQYF
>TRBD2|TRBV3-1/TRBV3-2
CASSPRGGAYNEQFF
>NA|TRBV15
CATSMTRQLYGYTF
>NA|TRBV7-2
CASSLGLSSSYNEQFF
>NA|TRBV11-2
CASSLDRYEQYF
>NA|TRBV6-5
CASSYVGVGEKLFF
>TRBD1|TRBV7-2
CASSPLPGQVYEQYF
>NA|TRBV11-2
CASSQAGFANEKLFF
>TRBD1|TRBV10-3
CAISESTGGAQYF
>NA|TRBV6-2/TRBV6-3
CASSLVGGPVKNIQYF
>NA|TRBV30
CALEWPPSTDTQYF
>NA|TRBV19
CASTTARSSYNSPLHF
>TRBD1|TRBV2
CASSEFRTGRNEQFF
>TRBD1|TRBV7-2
CASSFYRQGEQYF
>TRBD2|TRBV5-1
CASQGGGSYNEQFF
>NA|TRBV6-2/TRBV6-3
CASSYRQPEQYF
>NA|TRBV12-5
CASGLDSYEQYF